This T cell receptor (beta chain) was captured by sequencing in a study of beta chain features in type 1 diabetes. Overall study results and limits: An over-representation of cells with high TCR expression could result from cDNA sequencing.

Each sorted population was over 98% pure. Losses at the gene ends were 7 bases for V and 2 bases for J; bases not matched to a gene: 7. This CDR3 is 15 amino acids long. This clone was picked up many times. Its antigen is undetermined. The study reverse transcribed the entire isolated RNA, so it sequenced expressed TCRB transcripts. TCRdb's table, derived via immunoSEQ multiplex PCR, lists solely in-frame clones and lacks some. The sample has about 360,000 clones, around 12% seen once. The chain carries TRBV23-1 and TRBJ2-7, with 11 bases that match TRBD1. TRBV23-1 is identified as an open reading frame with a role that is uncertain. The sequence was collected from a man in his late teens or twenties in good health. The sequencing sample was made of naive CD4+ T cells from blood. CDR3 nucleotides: TGCGCCAGCACCATGGGACAGGGGGAACCCTACGAGCAGTACTTC. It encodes CASTMGQGEPYEQYF.